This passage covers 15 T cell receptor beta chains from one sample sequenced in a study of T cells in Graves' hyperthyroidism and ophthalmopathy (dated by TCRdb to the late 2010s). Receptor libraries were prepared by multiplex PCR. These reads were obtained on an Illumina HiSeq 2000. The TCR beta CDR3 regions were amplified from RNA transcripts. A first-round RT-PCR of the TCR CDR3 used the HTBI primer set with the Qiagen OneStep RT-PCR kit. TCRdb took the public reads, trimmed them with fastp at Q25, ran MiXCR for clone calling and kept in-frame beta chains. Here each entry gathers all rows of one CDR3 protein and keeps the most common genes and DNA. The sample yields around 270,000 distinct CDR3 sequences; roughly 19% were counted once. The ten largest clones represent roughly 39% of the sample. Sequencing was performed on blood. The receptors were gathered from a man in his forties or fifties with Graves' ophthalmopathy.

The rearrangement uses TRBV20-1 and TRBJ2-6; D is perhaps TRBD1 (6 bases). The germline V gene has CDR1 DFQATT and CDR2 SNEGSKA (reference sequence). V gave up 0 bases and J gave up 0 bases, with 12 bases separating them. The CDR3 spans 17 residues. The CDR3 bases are TGCAGTGCTAGAGATTCGGCACAGGGCTCTGGGGCCAACGTCCTGACTTTC. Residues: CSARDSAQGSGANVLTF.

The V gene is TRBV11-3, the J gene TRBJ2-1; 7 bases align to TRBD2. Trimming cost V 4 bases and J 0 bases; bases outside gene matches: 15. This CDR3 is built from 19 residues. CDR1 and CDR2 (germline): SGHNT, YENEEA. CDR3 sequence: CASSSDLAVQQSSYNEQFF. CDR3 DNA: TGTGCCAGCAGCTCTGACCTAGCGGTACAACAAAGCTCCTACAATGAGCAGTTCTTC.

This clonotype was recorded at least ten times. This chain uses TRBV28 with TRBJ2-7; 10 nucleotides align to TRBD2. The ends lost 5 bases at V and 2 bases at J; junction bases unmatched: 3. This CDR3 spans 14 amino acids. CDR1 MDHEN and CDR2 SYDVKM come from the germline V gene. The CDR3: CASSLAGDAYEQYF. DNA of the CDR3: TGTGCCAGCAGTCTAGCGGGGGACGCCTACGAGCAGTACTTC.

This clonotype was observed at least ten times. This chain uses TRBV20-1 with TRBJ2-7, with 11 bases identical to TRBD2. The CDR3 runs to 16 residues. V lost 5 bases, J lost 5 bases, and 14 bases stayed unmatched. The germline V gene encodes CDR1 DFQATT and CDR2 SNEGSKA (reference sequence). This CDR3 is CSAERGLADLLNEQYF. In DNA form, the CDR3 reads TGCAGTGCTGAGAGGGGACTAGCGGACCTCCTTAACGAGCAGTACTTC.

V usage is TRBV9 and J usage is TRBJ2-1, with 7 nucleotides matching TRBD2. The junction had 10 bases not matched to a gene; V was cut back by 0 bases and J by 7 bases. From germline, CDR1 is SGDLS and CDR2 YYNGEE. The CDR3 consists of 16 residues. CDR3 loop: CASSVDVGGPGNEQFF. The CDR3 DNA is TGTGCCAGCAGCGTAGATGTGGGAGGGCCGGGGAATGAGCAGTTCTTC.

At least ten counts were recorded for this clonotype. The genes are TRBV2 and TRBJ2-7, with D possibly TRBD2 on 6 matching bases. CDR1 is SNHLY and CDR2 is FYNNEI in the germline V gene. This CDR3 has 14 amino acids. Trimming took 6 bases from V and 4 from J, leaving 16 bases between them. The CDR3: CASRQTFGSYEQYF. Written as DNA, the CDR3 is TGTGCCAGCAGGCAGACGTTCGGGAGTTACGAGCAGTACTTC.

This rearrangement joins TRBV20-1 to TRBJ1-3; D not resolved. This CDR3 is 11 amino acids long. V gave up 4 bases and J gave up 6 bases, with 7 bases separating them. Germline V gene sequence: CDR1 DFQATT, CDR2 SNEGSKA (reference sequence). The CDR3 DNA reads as TGCAGTGCTACGAGGGAAAACACCATATATTTT. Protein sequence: CSATRENTIYF.

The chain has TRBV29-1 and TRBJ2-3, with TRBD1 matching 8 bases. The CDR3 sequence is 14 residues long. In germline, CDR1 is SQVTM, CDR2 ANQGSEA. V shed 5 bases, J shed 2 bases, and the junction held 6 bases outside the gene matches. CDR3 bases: TGCAGCGTTTCGGACAGGGACTCCACAGATACGCAGTATTTT. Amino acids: CSVSDRDSTDTQYF.

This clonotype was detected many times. The CDR3 protein is CATRRGHLGEQYF. CDR3 DNA: TGTGCCACGCGCCGGGGCCACCTGGGCGAGCAGTACTTC. This rearrangement joins TRBV11-2 to TRBJ2-7; either TRBD1 or TRBD2 may fit D (5 bases each). V lost 10 bases to trimming and J lost 6 bases, with 19 bases between them. Germline V gives CDR1 SGHAT, CDR2 FQNNGV. The CDR3 loop spans 13 amino acids.

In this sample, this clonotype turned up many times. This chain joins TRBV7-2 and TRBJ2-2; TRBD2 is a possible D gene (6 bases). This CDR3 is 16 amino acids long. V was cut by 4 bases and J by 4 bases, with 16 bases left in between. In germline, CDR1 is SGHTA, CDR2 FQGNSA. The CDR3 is CASSSRGGLRTGELFF. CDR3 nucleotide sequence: TGTGCCAGCAGCTCGCGGGGCGGACTTCGCACCGGGGAGCTGTTTTTT.

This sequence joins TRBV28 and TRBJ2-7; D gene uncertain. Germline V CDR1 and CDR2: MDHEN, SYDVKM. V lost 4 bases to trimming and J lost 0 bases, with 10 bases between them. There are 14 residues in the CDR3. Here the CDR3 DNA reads TGTGCCAGCAGTTGGATGTATGGCTCCTACGAGCAGTACTTC. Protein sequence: CASSWMYGSYEQYF.

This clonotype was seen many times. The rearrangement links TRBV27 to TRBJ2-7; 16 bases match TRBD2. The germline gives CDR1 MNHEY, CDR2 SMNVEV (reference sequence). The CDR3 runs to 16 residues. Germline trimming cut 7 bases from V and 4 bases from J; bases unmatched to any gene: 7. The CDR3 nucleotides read TGTGCCAGCAAAGGGACTAGCGGGAGGGCCGGTTACGAGCAGTACTTC. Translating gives CASKGTSGRAGYEQYF.

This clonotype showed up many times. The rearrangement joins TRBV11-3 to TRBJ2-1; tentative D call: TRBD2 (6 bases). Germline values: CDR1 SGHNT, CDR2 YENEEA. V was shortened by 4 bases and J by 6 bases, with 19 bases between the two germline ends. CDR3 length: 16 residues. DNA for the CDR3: TGTGCCAGCAGCTCCCGGGGCCTGGACGGGGGCAATGAGCAGTTCTTC. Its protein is CASSSRGLDGGNEQFF.

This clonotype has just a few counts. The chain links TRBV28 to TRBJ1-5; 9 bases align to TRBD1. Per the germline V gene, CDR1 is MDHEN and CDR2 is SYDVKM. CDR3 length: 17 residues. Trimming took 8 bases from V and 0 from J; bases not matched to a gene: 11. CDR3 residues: CASRRQGVSFSNQPQHF. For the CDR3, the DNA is TGTGCCAGCCGTCGACAGGGGGTCTCTTTTAGCAATCAGCCCCAGCATTTT.

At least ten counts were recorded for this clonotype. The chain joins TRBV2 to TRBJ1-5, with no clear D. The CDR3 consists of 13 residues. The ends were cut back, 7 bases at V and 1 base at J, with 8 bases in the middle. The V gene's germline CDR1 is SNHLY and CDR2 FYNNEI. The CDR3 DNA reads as TGTGCCAGCACAAGGGAGAGCAATCAGCCCCAGCATTTT. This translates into CASTRESNQPQHF.